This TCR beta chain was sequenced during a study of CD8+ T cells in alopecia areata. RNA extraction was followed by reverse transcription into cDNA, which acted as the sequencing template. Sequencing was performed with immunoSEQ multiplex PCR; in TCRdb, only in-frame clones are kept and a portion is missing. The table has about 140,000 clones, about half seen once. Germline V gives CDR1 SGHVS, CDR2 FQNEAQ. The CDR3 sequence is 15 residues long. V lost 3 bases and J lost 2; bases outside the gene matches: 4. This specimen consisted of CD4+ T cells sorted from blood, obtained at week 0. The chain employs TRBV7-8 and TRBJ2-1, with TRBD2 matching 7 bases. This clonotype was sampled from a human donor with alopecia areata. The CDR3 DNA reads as TGTGCCAGCAGCTTCAGGGAGGGGACCTACAATGAGCAGTTCTTC. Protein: CASSFREGTYNEQFF.